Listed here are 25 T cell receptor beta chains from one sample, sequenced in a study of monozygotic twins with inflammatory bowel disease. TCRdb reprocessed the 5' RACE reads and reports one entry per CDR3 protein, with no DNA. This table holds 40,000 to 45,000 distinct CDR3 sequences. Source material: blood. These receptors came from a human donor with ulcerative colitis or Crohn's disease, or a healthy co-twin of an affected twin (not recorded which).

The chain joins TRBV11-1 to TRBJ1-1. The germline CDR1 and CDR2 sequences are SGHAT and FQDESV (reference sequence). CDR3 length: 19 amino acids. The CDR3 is CASSSLREGVFFRTTEAFF. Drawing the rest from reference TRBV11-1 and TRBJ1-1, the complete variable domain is EAEVAQSPRYKITEKSQAVAFWCDPISGHATLYWYRQILGQGPELLVQFQDESVVDDSQLPKDRFSAERLKGVDSTLKIQPAELGDSAMYLCASSSLREGVFFRTTEAFFGQGTRLTVV.

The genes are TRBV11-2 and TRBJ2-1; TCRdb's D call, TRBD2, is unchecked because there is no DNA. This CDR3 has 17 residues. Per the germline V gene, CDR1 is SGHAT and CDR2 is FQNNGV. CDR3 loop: CASTYRSSGRASSEQFF.

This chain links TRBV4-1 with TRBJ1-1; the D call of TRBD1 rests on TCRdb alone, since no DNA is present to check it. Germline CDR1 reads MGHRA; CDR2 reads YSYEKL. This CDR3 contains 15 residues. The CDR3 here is CASSQADSANTEAFF.

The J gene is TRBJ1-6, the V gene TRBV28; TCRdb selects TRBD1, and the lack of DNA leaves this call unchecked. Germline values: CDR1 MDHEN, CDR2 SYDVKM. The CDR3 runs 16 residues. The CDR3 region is CASSLSWDRVETPLHF.

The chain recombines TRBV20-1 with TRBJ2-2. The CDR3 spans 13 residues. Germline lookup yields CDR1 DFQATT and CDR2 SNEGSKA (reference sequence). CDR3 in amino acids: CSARERNTGELFF.

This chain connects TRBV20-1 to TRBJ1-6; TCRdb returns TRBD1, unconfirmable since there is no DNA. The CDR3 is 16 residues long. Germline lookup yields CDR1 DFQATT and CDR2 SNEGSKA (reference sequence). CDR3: CSARNRDRGYNSPLHF.

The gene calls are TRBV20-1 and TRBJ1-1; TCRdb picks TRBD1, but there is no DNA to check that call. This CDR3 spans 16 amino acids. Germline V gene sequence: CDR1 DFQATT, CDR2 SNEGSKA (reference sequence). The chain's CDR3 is CSASVRRGRGNTEAFF.

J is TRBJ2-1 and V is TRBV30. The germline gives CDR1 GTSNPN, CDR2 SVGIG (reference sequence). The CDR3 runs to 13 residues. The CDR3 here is CAWSVRYYNEQFF.

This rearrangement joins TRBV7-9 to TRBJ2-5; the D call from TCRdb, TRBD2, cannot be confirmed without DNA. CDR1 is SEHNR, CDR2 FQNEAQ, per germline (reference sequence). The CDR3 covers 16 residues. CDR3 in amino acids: CASSLQSRTRKETQYF. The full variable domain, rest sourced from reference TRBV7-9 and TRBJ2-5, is DTGVSQNPRHKITKRGQNVTFRCDPISEHNRLYWYRQTLGQGPEFLTYFQNEAQLEKSRLLSDRFSAERPKGSFSTLEIQRTEQGDSAMYLCASSLQSRTRKETQYFGPGTRLLVL.

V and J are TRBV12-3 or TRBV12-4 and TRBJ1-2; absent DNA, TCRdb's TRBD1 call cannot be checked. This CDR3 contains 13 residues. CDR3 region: CASSFGTTEGYTF.

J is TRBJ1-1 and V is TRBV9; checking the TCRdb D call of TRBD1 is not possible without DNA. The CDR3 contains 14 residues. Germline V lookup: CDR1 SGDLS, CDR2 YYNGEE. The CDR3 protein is CASSKGYGGTEAFF.

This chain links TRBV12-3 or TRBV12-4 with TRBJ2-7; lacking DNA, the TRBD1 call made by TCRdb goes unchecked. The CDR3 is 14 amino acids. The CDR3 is CASSSWDRAYEQYF.

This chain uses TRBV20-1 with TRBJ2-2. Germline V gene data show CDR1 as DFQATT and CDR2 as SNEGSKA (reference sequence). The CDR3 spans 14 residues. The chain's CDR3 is CSARKIPNTGELFF.

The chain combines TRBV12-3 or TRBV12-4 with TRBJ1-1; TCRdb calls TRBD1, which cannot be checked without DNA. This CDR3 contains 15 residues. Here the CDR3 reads CASSFYGPRDTEAFF.

CDR3: CASSPRTQETQYF. The chain recombines TRBV7-2 with TRBJ2-5. In germline, CDR1 is SGHTA, CDR2 FQGNSA. There are 13 residues in the CDR3.

CDR3 in amino acids: CASSPQDGETQYF. The rearrangement uses TRBV4-3 and TRBJ2-5. This CDR3 comprises 13 residues. Germline V gene lookup returns CDR1 LGHNA and CDR2 YSLEER.

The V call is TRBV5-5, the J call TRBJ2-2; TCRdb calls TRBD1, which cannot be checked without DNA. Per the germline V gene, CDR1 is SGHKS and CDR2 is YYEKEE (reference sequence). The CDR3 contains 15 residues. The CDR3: CASSLRQYLVGELFF.

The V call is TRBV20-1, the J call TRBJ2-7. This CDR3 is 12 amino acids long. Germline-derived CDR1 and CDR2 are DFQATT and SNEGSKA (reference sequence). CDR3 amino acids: CSAAYGRYEQYF.

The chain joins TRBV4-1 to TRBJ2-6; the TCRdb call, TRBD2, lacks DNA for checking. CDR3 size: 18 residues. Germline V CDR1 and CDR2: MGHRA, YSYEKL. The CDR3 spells CASSHHGGLAGGANVLTF.

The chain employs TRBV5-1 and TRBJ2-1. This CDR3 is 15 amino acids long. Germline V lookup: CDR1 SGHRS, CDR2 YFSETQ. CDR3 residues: CASSLDGSSYNEQFF.

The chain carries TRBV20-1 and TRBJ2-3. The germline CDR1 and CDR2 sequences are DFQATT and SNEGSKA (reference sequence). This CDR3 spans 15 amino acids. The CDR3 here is CSARERTRGTDTQYF.

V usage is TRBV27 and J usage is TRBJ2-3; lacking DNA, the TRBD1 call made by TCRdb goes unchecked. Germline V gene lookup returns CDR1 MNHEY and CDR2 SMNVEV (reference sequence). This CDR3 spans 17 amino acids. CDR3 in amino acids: CASSLSPGQGNTDTQYF.

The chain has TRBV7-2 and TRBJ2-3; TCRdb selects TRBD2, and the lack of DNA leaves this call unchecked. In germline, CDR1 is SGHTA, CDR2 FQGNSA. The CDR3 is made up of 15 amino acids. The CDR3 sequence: CASSPTGTTADTQYF.

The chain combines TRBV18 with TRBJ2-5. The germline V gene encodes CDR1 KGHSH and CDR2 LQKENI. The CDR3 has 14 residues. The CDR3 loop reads CASSPQGKGETQYF.

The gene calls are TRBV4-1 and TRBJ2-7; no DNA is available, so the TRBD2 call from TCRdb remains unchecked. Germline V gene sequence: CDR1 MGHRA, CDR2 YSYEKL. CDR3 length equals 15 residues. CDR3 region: CASSQETRGAYEQYF.